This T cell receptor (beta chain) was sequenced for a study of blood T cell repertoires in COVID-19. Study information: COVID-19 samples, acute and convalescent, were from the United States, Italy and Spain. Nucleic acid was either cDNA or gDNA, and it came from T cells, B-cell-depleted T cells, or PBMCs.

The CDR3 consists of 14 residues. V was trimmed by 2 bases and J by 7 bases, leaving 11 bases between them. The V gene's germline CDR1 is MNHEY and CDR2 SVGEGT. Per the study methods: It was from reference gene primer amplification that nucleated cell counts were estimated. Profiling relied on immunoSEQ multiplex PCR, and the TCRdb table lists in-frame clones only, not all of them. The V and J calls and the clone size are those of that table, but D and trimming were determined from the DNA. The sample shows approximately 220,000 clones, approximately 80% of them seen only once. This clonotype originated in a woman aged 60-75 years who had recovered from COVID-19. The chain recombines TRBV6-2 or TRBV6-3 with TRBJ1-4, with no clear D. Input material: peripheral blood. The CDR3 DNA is TGTGCCAGCAGTTACCCGGGGAAAGGTGAAAAACTGTTTTTT. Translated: CASSYPGKGEKLFF.